Presented here are 17 T cell receptor beta chains from one specimen sequenced in a study of blood T cell repertoires in COVID-19. Measured with immunoSEQ multiplex PCR; TCRdb has only the in-frame clones, and not every one. The table includes 150,000 to 200,000 clones, approximately 91% detected once. The sample consisted of PBMCs or T cells enriched from blood (not recorded which). Receptor source: a woman younger than 35 who had recovered from COVID-19.

The chain has TRBV12-5 and TRBJ2-1; D ambiguous. Trimming stripped 0 bases from V and 4 bases from J, with 7 bases between. Germline V lookup: CDR1 LGHNT, CDR2 FRNRAP. There are 14 residues in the CDR3. The CDR3 region is CASGLVPGYNEQFF. The DNA of the CDR3 is TGTGCTAGTGGTTTGGTACCAGGATACAATGAGCAGTTCTTC.

This chain joins TRBV7-9 and TRBJ2-7; 9 positions match TRBD1. CDR3 length: 15 amino acids. Germline CDR1 and CDR2: SEHNR and FQNEAQ (reference sequence). The junction had 6 bases not matched to a gene; V was cut back by 5 bases and J by 1 base. The CDR3 DNA sequence: TGTGCCAGCAGCGCGCGGGACAGGGTATCCTACGAGCAGTACTTC. The encoded protein is CASSARDRVSYEQYF.

V usage is TRBV3-1 (or the pseudogene TRBV3-2) and J usage is TRBJ2-7; no firm D call. The V gene lost 3 bases and the J gene lost 3 bases, with 9 bases spanning the gap. Germline V gene lookup returns CDR1 LGHDT and CDR2 YNNKEL (reference sequence). CDR3 length: 13 residues. CDR3: CASSQSLFYEQYF. In DNA form, the CDR3 reads TGTGCCAGCAGCCAGTCTCTCTTCTACGAGCAGTACTTC.

The genes are TRBV19 and TRBJ1-2; TRBD1 agrees at 7 bases. J was trimmed by 6 bases and V by 9 bases; bases with no gene match: 25. CDR1 is LNHDA, CDR2 SQIVND, per germline (reference sequence). This CDR3 is 18 amino acids long. The DNA of the CDR3 is TGTGCCAGCAGTGGGGGACACCGACAGGGAGGAGGCATCAATGGCTACACCTTC. The encoded protein is CASSGGHRQGGGINGYTF. The full variable domain, with the rest looked up from reference TRBV19 and TRBJ1-2, is DGGITQSPKYLFRKEGQNVTLSCEQNLNHDAMYWYRQDPGQGLRLIYYSQIVNDFQKGDIAEGYSVSREKKESFPLTVTSAQKNPTAFYLCASSGGHRQGGGINGYTFGSGTRLTVV.

V gene TRBV28 combines with J gene TRBJ1-1; D perhaps matches TRBD1 (5 bases). The CDR3 has 15 residues. Germline CDR1 is MDHEN and CDR2 is SYDVKM. Trimming took off 7 bases at V and 4 bases at J, with 19 bases between the two ends. The DNA for the CDR3 is TGTGCCAGCAACCTTAAGGGCAGGGTGGGCACTGAAGCTTTCTTT. Translated: CASNLKGRVGTEAFF.

The V call is TRBV20-1, the J call TRBJ1-4; D gene uncertain. Germline loops: CDR1 DFQATT, CDR2 SNEGSKA (reference sequence). V was trimmed by 3 bases and J by 11 bases, leaving 10 bases between them. This CDR3 comprises 11 residues. The CDR3 DNA reads TGCAGTGCTAGGCCGATGGGCAAACTGTTTTTT. This translates into CSARPMGKLFF.

The chain recombines TRBV15 with TRBJ2-3; D is uncertain. CDR3 length: 14 residues. Germline lookup yields CDR1 LNHNV and CDR2 YYDKDF (reference sequence). V dropped 5 bases and J dropped 4 bases, with 13 bases sitting between them. This chain's CDR3 is CATSLRLGADTQYF. The CDR3 DNA follows: TGTGCCACCAGCTTGAGACTTGGAGCAGATACGCAGTATTTT.

The chain links TRBV6-4 to TRBJ2-3, with a possible D match to TRBD1 (6 bases). This CDR3 contains 13 residues. Trimming removed 4 bases at V and 3 bases at J, with 8 bases between. Germline CDR1 MRHNA, CDR2 SNTAGT. The CDR3 sequence: CASSVGTTDTQYF. DNA for the CDR3: TGTGCCAGCAGTGTTGGGACAACAGATACGCAGTATTTT.

The chain uses TRBV9 and TRBJ2-7; 7 positions match TRBD2. CDR1 and CDR2 from the germline V gene are SGDLS and YYNGEE. The CDR3 covers 14 residues. With V trimmed by 3 bases and J by 5 bases, 8 bases remained unmatched. In DNA form, the CDR3 reads TGTGCCAGCAGCGCAGACGGCGGGAGTGACGAGCAGTACTTC. Encoded protein: CASSADGGSDEQYF.

This clone was recorded only once. J is TRBJ1-1 and V is TRBV29-1; 7 positions agree with TRBD1. In germline, CDR1 is SQVTM, CDR2 ANQGSEA. The CDR3 spans 18 residues. The junction had 14 bases not matched to a gene; V was cut back by 0 bases and J by 1 base. The DNA of the CDR3 is TGCAGCGTTGAAGATCGGGGTCGTAGGGGGCAAAGGAACACTGAAGCTTTCTTT. It encodes CSVEDRGRRGQRNTEAFF.

The chain links TRBV10-3 to TRBJ2-5, with 8 bases identical to TRBD1. V gave up 10 bases and J gave up 2 bases; unmatched junction bases: 6. Per the germline V gene, CDR1 is ENHRY and CDR2 is SYGVKD. CDR3 length: 13 amino acids. The CDR3: CATMDREQETQYF. The CDR3 DNA reads TGTGCCACGATGGACAGGGAACAAGAGACCCAGTACTTC.

The rearrangement joins TRBV4-2 to TRBJ2-4, with D possibly being TRBD2 (5 bases). Per the germline V gene, CDR1 is LGHNA and CDR2 is YNFKEQ. V was cut by 1 base and J by 10 bases, with 11 bases left in between. The CDR3 has 13 residues. Here the CDR3 reads CASSQGSGAIQYF. The CDR3, as DNA: TGTGCCAGCAGCCAAGGGAGCGGAGCTATTCAGTACTTC.

The rearrangement links TRBV7-6 to TRBJ2-1; TRBD1 might be the D (6 bases). The CDR3 totals 17 residues. V was pared by 1 base and J by 0 bases, with 13 bases between. Germline V gene data show CDR1 as SGHVS and CDR2 as FNYEAQ. This CDR3 is CASSLGWGLPSYNEQFF. For the CDR3, the DNA is TGTGCCAGCAGCTTAGGTTGGGGGCTCCCCTCCTACAATGAGCAGTTCTTC.

This clone was detected once. The chain links TRBV28 to TRBJ1-2; D remains unclear. Trimming left V 2 bases short and J 0 bases short, with 16 bases between. CDR3 length: 17 amino acids. Germline V gene lookup returns CDR1 MDHEN and CDR2 SYDVKM. In DNA, the CDR3 is TGTGCCAGCAGTTTACCCGTACTGAGAGGGACTAACTATGGCTACACCTTC. Amino acid sequence: CASSLPVLRGTNYGYTF.

The chain employs TRBV27 and TRBJ1-2; D uncertain. Germline CDR1 reads MNHEY; CDR2 reads SMNVEV (reference sequence). CDR3 length: 15 amino acids. Trimming cost V 2 bases and J 6 bases, with 16 bases left between them. The CDR3 sequence: CASSLRLVPLDGYTF. CDR3 in DNA: TGTGCCAGCAGTTTACGGTTGGTCCCTCTCGATGGCTACACCTTC.

V and J are TRBV6-2 or TRBV6-3 and TRBJ1-4, with 8 nucleotides matching TRBD1. This CDR3 has 17 amino acids. The germline V gene encodes CDR1 MNHEY and CDR2 SVGEGT. With 6 bases clipped from V and 8 bases from J, the junction kept 17 bases outside the gene matches. CDR3 sequence reads: CASSPLRDRLGAEKLFF. CDR3 nucleotides: TGTGCCAGCAGCCCTCTCCGGGACAGGCTCGGCGCAGAAAAACTGTTTTTT.

The rearrangement links TRBV5-1 to TRBJ1-2; TRBD1 is a possible D gene (6 bases). V was trimmed by 6 bases and J by 4 bases, leaving 13 bases between them. Germline V gene lookup returns CDR1 SGHRS and CDR2 YFSETQ. CDR3 length: 13 amino acids. The CDR3: CASKEQTGYGYTF. The CDR3 DNA is TGCGCCAGCAAAGAGCAGACAGGCTATGGCTACACCTTC.